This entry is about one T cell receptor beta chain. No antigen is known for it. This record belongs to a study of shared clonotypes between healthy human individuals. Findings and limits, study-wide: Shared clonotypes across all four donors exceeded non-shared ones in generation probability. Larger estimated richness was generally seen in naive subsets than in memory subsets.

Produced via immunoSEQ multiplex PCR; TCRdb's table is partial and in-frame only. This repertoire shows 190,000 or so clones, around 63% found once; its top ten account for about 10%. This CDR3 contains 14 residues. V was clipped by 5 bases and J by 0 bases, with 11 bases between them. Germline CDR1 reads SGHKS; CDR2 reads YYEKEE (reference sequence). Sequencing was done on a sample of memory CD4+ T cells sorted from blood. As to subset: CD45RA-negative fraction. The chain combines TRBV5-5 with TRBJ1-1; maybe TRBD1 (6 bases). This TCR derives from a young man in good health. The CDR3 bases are TGTGCCAGCAGGGTTCGGGACATGAACACTGAAGCTTTCTTT. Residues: CASRVRDMNTEAFF.